This record looks at one T cell receptor beta chain sequence and its context. The data derive from a study of shared clonotypes between healthy human individuals. TCRdb keeps only in-frame clones here, not all; method: immunoSEQ multiplex PCR. The sample yields under 1,100,000 clones, about 77% seen once. The CDR3 sequence is 15 residues long. Germline V lookup: CDR1 SGHRS, CDR2 YFSETQ. V trimming: 4 bases; J trimming: 7 bases; junction bases outside the gene matches: 9. The rearrangement uses TRBV5-1 and TRBJ2-2; 8 bases map to TRBD2. This TCR came from a man aged 18-30 years in good health. Specimen: memory CD4+ T cells sorted from blood. Subset in this sample: CD45RA-negative fraction. CDR3 protein: CASSPRPAGDGELFF. The CDR3 nucleotides are TGCGCCAGCAGCCCCAGGCCAGCGGGGGACGGGGAGCTGTTTTTT.